This is a list of T cell receptor beta chains from one sample in a study of patients and donors after allogeneic stem cell transplantation. TCRdb reprocessed the RT-PCR reads via MiXCR and lists one record per CDR3 protein. The profile shows about 210,000 distinct CDR3 sequences, around 41% of them singletons. The specimen sequenced was blood, either unsorted or a sorted T cell fraction (not recorded which). These receptors came from a human donor who was either an allogeneic HSCT recipient or a stem cell or donor lymphocyte infusion donor (not recorded which). It is not recorded whose cells these are; they may come from a transplant donor. Each CDR3 is given with its conserved first and last residue. The order of the fields is clone size, V gene, D gene, J gene, CDR3 protein, CDR3 DNA. The D gene is left open where the match is weak. Expanded clones are given a class, and other clones once, few, many or no size at all.

.	TRBV15	.	TRBJ1-3	CATSKTRIRSGNTIYF	TGTGCCACCAGCAAGACCAGAATCAGATCTGGAAACACCATATATTTT
.	TRBV12-3/TRBV12-4	.	TRBJ1-1	CASSRTASTEAFF	TGTGCCAGCAGCCGGACCGCGAGCACTGAAGCTTTCTTT
.	TRBV5-1	.	TRBJ1-2	CASSPNPGQAFRYTF	TGCGCCAGCAGCCCCAATCCCGGGCAGGCGTTTCGCTACACCTTC
.	TRBV5-1	TRBD2	TRBJ2-7	CASSSPGLARASYEQYF	TGCGCCAGCAGCTCCCCCGGACTAGCGAGGGCCTCCTACGAGCAGTACTTC
few	TRBV15	.	TRBJ1-2	CATSKVGSGYYGYTF	TGTGCCACCAGCAAAGTGGGCAGCGGTTACTATGGCTACACCTTC
.	TRBV28	.	TRBJ2-1	CASSFPRGQFF	TGTGCCAGCAGTTTCCCCCGGGGGCAGTTCTTC
.	TRBV5-1	TRBD1	TRBJ1-1	CASSEAGQTNTEAFF	TGCGCCAGCAGCGAGGCGGGACAGACAAACACTGAAGCTTTCTTT
many	TRBV27	TRBD1	TRBJ1-1	CATRDATGLEEAFF	TGTGCCACCAGGGATGCGACAGGGCTGGAGGAAGCTTTCTTT
.	TRBV7-9	.	TRBJ1-2	CASSSIKLRGAANYGYTF	TGTGCCAGCAGCTCGATTAAACTCCGGGGAGCCGCTAACTATGGCTACACCTTC
.	TRBV6-1	.	TRBJ2-5	CASSDRETQYF	TGTGCCAGCAGTGATCGAGAGACCCAGTACTTC
few	TRBV18	.	TRBJ1-1	CASSPQGRGTEAFF	TGTGCCAGCTCACCACAGGGCCGGGGCACTGAAGCTTTCTTT
few	TRBV5-8	.	TRBJ2-3	CASSRHPKRTDTQYF	TGTGCCAGCAGCCGACACCCTAAACGCACAGATACGCAGTATTTT
.	TRBV6-1	.	TRBJ2-7	CASNQGGTTNYEQYF	TGTGCCAGCAACCAGGGAGGCACCACAAATTACGAGCAGTACTTC
.	TRBV5-1	.	TRBJ2-7	CASRLVEGPYEQYF	TGCGCCAGCAGGCTGGTGGAGGGGCCCTACGAGCAGTACTTC
.	TRBV29-1	.	TRBJ2-7	CSVEEDRQGKYEQYF	TGCAGCGTTGAAGAAGACAGGCAGGGAAAATACGAGCAGTACTTC
few	TRBV12-3/TRBV12-4	.	TRBJ1-1	CASREGTWKAFF	TGTGCCAGCCGCGAGGGAACCTGGAAAGCTTTCTTT
.	TRBV5-1	TRBD2	TRBJ2-1	CASSLDSGGRFEQFF	TGCGCCAGCAGCTTGGATAGCGGGGGGCGGTTTGAGCAGTTCTTC
.	TRBV20-1	TRBD2	TRBJ2-1	CSATTSGWAYNEQFF	TGCAGTGCTACCACTAGCGGGTGGGCATACAATGAGCAGTTCTTC
.	TRBV10-3	.	TRBJ2-3	CAISESTLGRSTDTQYF	TGTGCCATCAGTGAGTCGACTTTGGGCAGGAGCACAGATACGCAGTATTTT
.	TRBV3-1	TRBD1	TRBJ1-1	CASSQHRGYTEAFF	TGTGCCAGCAGCCAACACAGGGGGTACACTGAAGCTTTCTTT
.	TRBV6-1	TRBD1	TRBJ1-4	CASIPPGQPNEKLFF	TGTGCCAGCATTCCGCCGGGACAGCCTAATGAAAAACTGTTTTTT
.	TRBV7-2	TRBD2	TRBJ2-3	CASSLRASGSYTQYF	TGTGCCAGCAGCTTAAGGGCTAGCGGGTCGTATACGCAGTATTTT
many	TRBV7-9	TRBD1	TRBJ1-1	CASSFPQGAGTEAFF	TGTGCCAGCAGCTTTCCACAGGGGGCCGGAACTGAAGCTTTCTTT
.	TRBV20-1	.	TRBJ2-4	CSAAQGKNIQYF	TGCAGTGCCGCCCAGGGGAAAAACATTCAGTACTTC
few	TRBV11-2	.	TRBJ1-2	CASSLDQEFDGYTF	TGTGCCAGCAGCCTTGATCAGGAATTCGATGGCTACACCTTC
.	TRBV4-1	.	TRBJ1-2	CASSLRTDNEGYTF	TGCGCCAGCAGCCTACGGACAGACAATGAGGGCTACACCTTC
few	TRBV12-3/TRBV12-4	.	TRBJ1-1	CASRNRGHHTEAFF	TGTGCCAGCAGAAATCGTGGACACCACACTGAAGCTTTCTTT
few	TRBV5-1	TRBD1	TRBJ1-5	CASSSTGRDQPQHF	TGCGCCAGCAGCTCGACAGGGAGGGATCAGCCCCAGCATTTT
few	TRBV6-5	.	TRBJ1-1	CASSFGGIAFF	TGTGCCAGCAGTTTCGGGGGGATAGCTTTCTTT
.	TRBV12-3/TRBV12-4	.	TRBJ2-1	CASSLRQVLDNEQFF	TGTGCCAGCAGTTTAAGGCAGGTTTTGGACAATGAGCAGTTCTTC
.	TRBV30	.	TRBJ1-5	CAWSVTENQPQHF	TGTGCCTGGAGTGTAACAGAAAATCAGCCCCAGCATTTT
.	TRBV7-9	TRBD1	TRBJ1-2	CASSHQGAGFDYTF	TGTGCCAGCAGCCACCAGGGGGCCGGATTTGACTACACCTTC
.	TRBV18	.	TRBJ1-3	CASSPDSSGNTIYF	TGTGCCAGCTCACCCGACAGCTCTGGAAACACCATATATTTT
.	TRBV5-1	.	TRBJ1-2	CASSLFSGPDYGYTF	TGCGCCAGCAGCTTATTCTCGGGGCCCGACTATGGCTACACCTTC
few	TRBV19	.	TRBJ1-1	CASSMVENTEAFF	TGTGCCAGTAGTATGGTTGAGAACACTGAAGCTTTCTTT
few	TRBV7-9	.	TRBJ1-2	CASSLYSLSYGYTF	TGTGCCAGCAGCTTATACAGCCTCAGCTATGGCTACACCTTC
.	TRBV12-3/TRBV12-4	.	TRBJ2-1	CASSLGGVKQFF	TGTGCCAGCAGTTTAGGGGGGGTTAAGCAGTTCTTC
.	TRBV7-9	TRBD2	TRBJ2-5	CADERGETQYF	TGTGCCGACGAGCGGGGCGAGACCCAGTACTTC
few	TRBV20-1	.	TRBJ1-4	CSARESGVGVDEKLFF	TGCAGTGCTAGAGAGTCGGGGGTAGGGGTGGATGAAAAACTGTTTTTT